The 27 T cell receptor beta chains below all came from one sample that was sequenced in a study of T cells after somatic rescue of genetic block. Repertoires were generated with immunoSEQ multiplex PCR, while TCRdb's copy carries only in-frame clones and drops some. This repertoire shows roughly 14,000 clones, 65% to 75% found once; its top ten account for 12% to 15%. Sample: peripheral blood mononuclear cells (PBMCs). The source of these receptors is a boy aged 5-17 years.

The chain couples TRBV25-1 to TRBJ1-2, with 8 bases lining up with TRBD1. The V gene end was trimmed by 2 bases and the J gene end by 4 bases; junction bases not matched to a gene: 6. The CDR3 runs 15 residues. CDR1 MGHDK and CDR2 SYGVNS come from the germline V gene. The CDR3 nucleotides are TGTGCCAGCAGTGAACCGGGACAGGCGGTCTATGGCTACACCTTC. Its protein is CASSEPGQAVYGYTF.

This clone turned up a few times. The identical CDR3 is also encoded by other nucleotide sequences in the sample. The chain employs TRBV5-1 and TRBJ2-3; D is unclear. V lost 0 bases and J 0 bases, leaving 5 bases between the germline ends. CDR1 and CDR2 from the germline V gene are SGHRS and YFSETQ. This CDR3 is built from 14 residues. CDR3 loop: CASSLGQSTDTQYF. The CDR3 DNA reads TGCGCCAGCAGCTTGGGGCAAAGCACAGATACGCAGTATTTT. The full variable domain, in which reference TRBV5-1 and TRBJ2-3 provide the parts outside the CDR3, is KAGVTQTPRYLIKTRGQQVTLSCSPISGHRSVSWYQQTPGQGLQFLFEYFSETQRNKGNFPGRFSGRQFSNSRSEMNVSTLELGDSALYLCASSLGQSTDTQYFGPGTRLTVL.

The V call is TRBV5-1, the J call TRBJ2-1, with 10 bases that match TRBD1. V lost 6 bases to trimming and J lost 2 bases; unmatched junction nucleotides: 5. Germline CDR1 is SGHRS and CDR2 is YFSETQ. The CDR3 has 15 amino acids. CDR3 in amino acids: CASTRDRGTYNEQFF. CDR3 sequence (DNA): TGCGCCAGCACCAGGGACAGGGGAACCTACAATGAGCAGTTCTTC.

The chain uses TRBV28 and TRBJ1-2; D unclear. Germline CDR1 is MDHEN and CDR2 is SYDVKM. Trimming took 2 bases from V and 1 from J, leaving 8 bases between them. The CDR3 sequence is 14 residues long. The CDR3 is CASSLHTINYGYTF. CDR3 DNA: TGTGCCAGCAGTTTACACACGATTAACTATGGCTACACCTTC.

This chain connects TRBV2 to TRBJ2-3; TRBD2 matches 14 bases. This CDR3 is 17 amino acids long. Germline V gene data show CDR1 as SNHLY and CDR2 as FYNNEI. V lost 8 bases, J lost 0 bases, and 7 bases stayed unmatched. CDR3 in amino acids: CASPPGLAGVSTDTQYF. CDR3 sequence (DNA): TGTGCCAGCCCTCCGGGACTAGCGGGGGTTAGCACAGATACGCAGTATTTT.

This rearrangement joins TRBV9 to TRBJ1-3; tentative D call: TRBD1 (5 bases). V was shortened by 0 bases and J by 3 bases, with 10 bases between the two germline ends. The length of the CDR3 is 15 residues. Germline V gene data show CDR1 as SGDLS and CDR2 as YYNGEE. CDR3 sequence reads: CASSVGDGLGNTIYF. In DNA, the CDR3 is TGTGCCAGCAGCGTAGGGGACGGACTTGGAAACACCATATATTTT.

This rearrangement joins TRBV28 to TRBJ1-1; D perhaps matches TRBD1 (5 bases). The V end lost 6 bases, the J end lost 6 bases, and 20 bases lay between the germline ends. This CDR3 is 15 amino acids long. Germline CDR1 is MDHEN and CDR2 is SYDVKM. Here the CDR3 DNA reads TGTGCCAGCAGGACGCTGGGACGACGATCGGCTGAAGCTTTCTTT. Translated: CASRTLGRRSAEAFF.

The chain couples TRBV2 to TRBJ1-5, with TRBD1 as a possible D gene (6 bases). The length of the CDR3 is 16 residues. In germline, CDR1 is SNHLY, CDR2 FYNNEI. V was pared by 5 bases and J by 2 bases, with 16 bases between. The CDR3 bases are TGTGCCAGCAGTCCCTACGGGGGGCTGGGCAATCAGCCCCAGCATTTT. This encodes CASSPYGGLGNQPQHF.

This clone was picked up a small number of times. The chain uses TRBV30 and TRBJ2-2, with D maybe TRBD1 (5 bases). Trimming shortened V by 7 bases and J by 1 base, and 7 bases separated the two germline ends. This CDR3 is 12 amino acids long. CDR1 is GTSNPN, CDR2 SVGIG, per germline (reference sequence). This CDR3 reads CALTGNTGELFF. The CDR3 coding sequence is TGTGCCTTAACAGGGAACACCGGGGAGCTGTTTTTT.

This chain connects TRBV7-8 to TRBJ1-2; maybe TRBD1 (6 bases). CDR3 length: 15 amino acids. Trimming cost V 0 bases and J 2 bases, with 10 bases left between them. The germline V gene encodes CDR1 SGHVS and CDR2 FQNEAQ. The CDR3 protein is CASSLAGQGNYGYTF. CDR3 nucleotide sequence: TGTGCCAGCAGCTTAGCTGGCCAGGGGAACTATGGCTACACCTTC.

This clone is a singleton in its sample. The chain uses TRBV7-3 and TRBJ2-1; 11 bases align to TRBD2. The germline V gene encodes CDR1 SGHTA and CDR2 FQGTGA. V was pared by 8 bases and J by 4 bases, with 7 bases of the junction left unmatched. The CDR3 covers 15 residues. The CDR3 is CASSAGLAAYNEQFF. In DNA, the CDR3 is TGTGCCAGCTCTGCGGGACTAGCGGCTTACAATGAGCAGTTCTTC.

This chain joins TRBV19 and TRBJ1-2; D perhaps matches TRBD1 (6 bases). V lost 6 bases and J lost 5, with 16 bases in between. Germline values: CDR1 LNHDA, CDR2 SQIVND (reference sequence). CDR3 length: 14 amino acids. In DNA form, the CDR3 reads TGTGCCAGTAGCCCGGACAGAATTTCTTATGGCTACACCTTC. Translating it yields CASSPDRISYGYTF. The complete variable domain, with remaining parts taken from reference TRBV19 and TRBJ1-2, reads DGGITQSPKYLFRKEGQNVTLSCEQNLNHDAMYWYRQDPGQGLRLIYYSQIVNDFQKGDIAEGYSVSREKKESFPLTVTSAQKNPTAFYLCASSPDRISYGYTFGSGTRLTVV.

The gene calls are TRBV7-3 and TRBJ2-3; D unresolved. Per germline, CDR1 SGHTA and CDR2 FQGTGA. V was pared by 2 bases and J by 4 bases, with 19 bases between. This CDR3 contains 17 residues. The CDR3 sequence is CASSLGPNPVSADTQYF. The CDR3 nucleotides read TGTGCCAGCAGCTTAGGGCCCAATCCCGTTTCGGCAGATACGCAGTATTTT. The variable domain in full, with the rest retrieved from reference TRBV7-3 and TRBJ2-3, is GAGVSQTPSNKVTEKGKYVELRCDPISGHTALYWYRQSLGQGPEFLIYFQGTGAADDSGLPNDRFFAVRPEGSVSTLKIQRTERGDSAVYLCASSLGPNPVSADTQYFGPGTRLTVL.

The chain carries TRBV7-9 and TRBJ1-6, with D uncertain. Trimming cost V 6 bases and J 8 bases, with 5 bases left between them. CDR1 is SEHNR, CDR2 FQNEAQ, per germline (reference sequence). The CDR3 length is 11 residues. The CDR3 loop reads CASSRDSPLHF. DNA of the CDR3: TGTGCCAGCAGTAGAGATTCACCCCTCCACTTT.

This clone was counted once. The rearrangement uses TRBV5-6 and TRBJ1-5; the D gene is possibly TRBD1 (6 bases). This CDR3 is 16 amino acids long. V lost 0 bases, J lost 4 bases, and 14 bases lay in between. The germline gives CDR1 SGHDT, CDR2 YYEEEE. The CDR3: CASSLGLGTINQPQHF. DNA of the CDR3: TGTGCCAGCAGCTTGGGGTTGGGGACAATAAATCAGCCCCAGCATTTT.

The chain uses TRBV5-1 and TRBJ2-7, with a tentative D call TRBD1 (5 bases). Trimming cost V 0 bases and J 6 bases, with 7 bases left between them. Germline V gene data show CDR1 as SGHRS and CDR2 as YFSETQ. The CDR3 is 12 amino acids. CDR3 loop: CASSLVGPEQYF. The DNA for the CDR3 is TGCGCCAGCAGCTTGGTGGGGCCCGAGCAGTACTTC.

V usage is TRBV5-6 and J usage is TRBJ2-7, with D perhaps matching TRBD2 (6 bases). Trimming stripped 5 bases from V and 4 bases from J, with 7 bases between. Looked up from germline, CDR1 is SGHDT and CDR2 is YYEEEE. This CDR3 spans 11 amino acids. CDR3 in amino acids: CASRGRYEQYF. CDR3 nucleotides: TGTGCCAGCAGGGGGAGGTACGAGCAGTACTTC. Looking up the rest from reference TRBV5-6 and TRBJ2-7 gives the full variable domain: DAGVTQSPTHLIKTRGQQVTLRCSPKSGHDTVSWYQQALGQGPQFIFQYYEEEERQRGNFPDRFSGHQFPNYSSELNVNALLLGDSALYLCASRGRYEQYFGPGTRLTVT.

The chain couples TRBV5-1 to TRBJ2-5; D perhaps matches TRBD1 (6 bases). Germline lookup yields CDR1 SGHRS and CDR2 YFSETQ. The CDR3 has 14 residues. Trimming removed 1 base at V and 3 bases at J, with 10 bases between. CDR3 sequence: CASSLMDSEETQYF. CDR3 nucleotides: TGCGCCAGCAGCTTGATGGACAGCGAAGAGACCCAGTACTTC. Full variable domain (missing parts from reference TRBV5-1 and TRBJ2-5): KAGVTQTPRYLIKTRGQQVTLSCSPISGHRSVSWYQQTPGQGLQFLFEYFSETQRNKGNFPGRFSGRQFSNSRSEMNVSTLELGDSALYLCASSLMDSEETQYFGPGTRLLVL.

This clone was seen a handful of times. The chain carries TRBV19 and TRBJ1-5, with D hard to call. Looked up from germline, CDR1 is LNHDA and CDR2 is SQIVND (reference sequence). V lost 3 bases, J lost 4 bases, and 13 bases lay in between. The CDR3 loop spans 15 amino acids. CDR3 sequence reads: CASSMFGVRNQPQHF. CDR3 DNA: TGTGCCAGTAGTATGTTTGGGGTTCGAAATCAGCCCCAGCATTTT. Drawing the rest from reference TRBV19 and TRBJ1-5, the complete variable domain is DGGITQSPKYLFRKEGQNVTLSCEQNLNHDAMYWYRQDPGQGLRLIYYSQIVNDFQKGDIAEGYSVSREKKESFPLTVTSAQKNPTAFYLCASSMFGVRNQPQHFGDGTRLSIL.

The table lists this clone with a count of one. The chain employs TRBV7-9 and TRBJ2-3; a weak D match, TRBD2 (6 bases). The CDR3 is 15 amino acids. Germline CDR1 is SEHNR and CDR2 is FQNEAQ (reference sequence). V lost 3 bases and J 2 bases, leaving 12 bases between the germline ends. The CDR3 DNA reads TGTGCCAGCAGCTTTCTGGGACTTTCCACAGATACGCAGTATTTT. Translated, it gives CASSFLGLSTDTQYF.

This clone appeared a single time. V gene TRBV5-1 combines with J gene TRBJ2-6; D remains unclear. The germline V gene encodes CDR1 SGHRS and CDR2 YFSETQ. The germline V and J ends were trimmed by 0 bases and 2 bases, with 12 bases remaining between them. The CDR3 is 17 residues long. The CDR3 region has the DNA TGCGCCAGCAGCTTGGTTGTGGGGATCGCTGGGGCCAACGTCCTGACTTTC. Its protein is CASSLVVGIAGANVLTF.

The chain joins TRBV9 to TRBJ2-7, with D possibly TRBD1 on 5 matching bases. The germline gives CDR1 SGDLS, CDR2 YYNGEE. V was trimmed by 0 bases and J by 4 bases, leaving 14 bases between them. This CDR3 is 15 amino acids long. In DNA, the CDR3 is TGTGCCAGCAGCGTAGGACCCCGACAGCCTTACGAGCAGTACTTC. Translation: CASSVGPRQPYEQYF.

This clone was observed a few times. The DNA of the CDR3 is TGTGCCAGCAAGGGGGGTATGACAGATACGCAGTATTTT. Protein sequence: CASKGGMTDTQYF. The chain has TRBV7-2 and TRBJ2-3; tentatively, D is TRBD1 or TRBD2 (6 bases each). CDR1 is SGHTA, CDR2 FQGNSA, per germline. There are 13 residues in the CDR3. The V and J ends lost 7 bases and 3 bases respectively, with 11 bases between them.

This chain joins TRBV2 and TRBJ1-4; no reliable D call. Trimming shortened V by 6 bases and J by 0 bases, and 5 bases separated the two germline ends. Germline lookup yields CDR1 SNHLY and CDR2 FYNNEI. This CDR3 contains 13 residues. CDR3 in amino acids: CASRPSTNEKLFF. The CDR3 coding sequence is TGTGCCAGCAGACCCTCAACTAATGAAAAACTGTTTTTT. The variable domain in full, with the rest retrieved from reference TRBV2 and TRBJ1-4, is EPEVTQTPSHQVTQMGQEVILRCVPISNHLYFYWYRQILGQKVEFLVSFYNNEISEKSEIFDDQFSVERPDGSNFTLKIRSTKLEDSAMYFCASRPSTNEKLFFGSGTQLSVL.

This clone was found once. This chain links TRBV30 with TRBJ1-4; D is uncertain. Germline V gives CDR1 GTSNPN, CDR2 SVGIG (reference sequence). This CDR3 has 16 residues. The ends were cut back, 2 bases at V and 3 bases at J, with 16 bases in the middle. For the CDR3, the DNA is TGTGCCTGGAGTCCTAAATGGGAGGCCCCTAATGAAAAACTGTTTTTT. Amino acid sequence: CAWSPKWEAPNEKLFF.

This clone was found a few times. The V call is TRBV5-1, the J call TRBJ2-1, with 12 bases fitting TRBD2. This CDR3 has 17 residues. Germline V gene lookup returns CDR1 SGHRS and CDR2 YFSETQ. The V and J ends lost 4 bases and 8 bases, in that order; junction bases with no gene match: 13. The CDR3 reads CASSLLSSGGAAHEQFF. DNA for the CDR3: TGCGCCAGCAGCCTTCTTTCTAGCGGGGGGGCAGCGCATGAGCAGTTCTTC.

V and J are TRBV15 and TRBJ1-3; D not certain. The CDR3 length is 11 residues. Trimming removed 5 bases at V and 3 bases at J, with 2 bases between. Germline V gene data show CDR1 as LNHNV and CDR2 as YYDKDF (reference sequence). The CDR3 sequence is CATSYGNTIYF. The DNA of the CDR3 is TGTGCCACCAGCTATGGAAACACCATATATTTT.